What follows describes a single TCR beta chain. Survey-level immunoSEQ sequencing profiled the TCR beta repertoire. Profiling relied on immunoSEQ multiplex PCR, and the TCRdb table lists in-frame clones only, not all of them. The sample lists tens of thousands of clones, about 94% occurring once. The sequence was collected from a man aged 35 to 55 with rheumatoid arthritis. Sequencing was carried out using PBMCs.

CDR3 loop: CASSNQNVEQYF. In DNA, the CDR3 is TGTGCCAGTAGTAATCAGAATGTGGAGCAGTACTTC. J is TRBJ2-7 and V is TRBV19; D gene uncertain. V was cut by 4 bases and J by 7 bases, with 11 bases left in between. Germline-derived CDR1 and CDR2 are LNHDA and SQIVND (reference sequence). The CDR3 is 12 residues long.